The 24 T cell receptor beta chains below were found in one sample sequenced in a study of OX40 agonist ivuxolimab in advanced cancers. Data came from immunoSEQ multiplex PCR; TCRdb stores just in-frame clones and leaves some out. This table holds roughly 90,000 clones, 85% to 90% found once. The sequencing here drew on CD4+ or CD8+ T cells sorted from blood, taken in a trial of the OX40 agonist ivuxolimab. The receptor set was obtained from an adult with an advanced solid tumor such as melanoma, head and neck, liver or kidney cancer.

The V and J genes are TRBV6-5 and TRBJ2-5; 8 bases fit TRBD2. Judging by the DNA end, TRBJ2-7 fits better; the J call may be wrong. This CDR3 has 15 amino acids. Looked up from germline, CDR1 is MNHEY and CDR2 is SVGAGI. In DNA, the CDR3 is TGTGCCAGCACCACCACAAAGCGGGAGATCTACGAGCAGTACTTC. Encoded protein: CASTTTKREIYEQYF.

The count of this clone is one. This chain connects TRBV5-1 to TRBJ2-3, with 8 nucleotides matching TRBD2. The V and J ends lost 5 bases and 8 bases, in that order; junction bases with no gene match: 13. Germline V gives CDR1 SGHRS, CDR2 YFSETQ. The CDR3 contains 15 residues. The CDR3 loop is CASSPASGSSGTQYF. The CDR3 DNA reads TGCGCCAGCAGTCCGGCGAGCGGGAGCAGTGGTACGCAGTATTTT. Full variable domain (remainder filled in from reference TRBV5-1 and TRBJ2-3): KAGVTQTPRYLIKTRGQQVTLSCSPISGHRSVSWYQQTPGQGLQFLFEYFSETQRNKGNFPGRFSGRQFSNSRSEMNVSTLELGDSALYLCASSPASGSSGTQYFGPGTRLTVL.

The chain carries TRBV9 and TRBJ2-3, with D uncertain. V lost 4 bases and J 2 bases, leaving 14 bases between the germline ends. Germline V gene sequence: CDR1 SGDLS, CDR2 YYNGEE. This CDR3 region has 15 residues. CDR3 residues: CASSLSTGFTDTQYF. For the CDR3, the DNA is TGTGCCAGCAGCCTGTCTACGGGCTTCACAGATACGCAGTATTTT. The variable domain in full, completed from reference TRBV9 and TRBJ2-3, reads DSGVTQTPKHLITATGQRVTLRCSPRSGDLSVYWYQQSLDQGLQFLIQYYNGEERAKGNILERFSAQQFPDLHSELNLSSLELGDSALYFCASSLSTGFTDTQYFGPGTRLTVL.

V gene TRBV11-1 combines with J gene TRBJ2-1; TRBD2 matches 11 bases. J gave up 4 bases and V 2 bases, and 7 bases lay outside the gene matches. Germline values: CDR1 SGHAT, CDR2 FQDESV (reference sequence). This CDR3 region has 17 residues. CDR3 coding DNA: TGTGCCAGCAGCTTACAAGCTCTAGCGGGAGGATACAATGAGCAGTTCTTC. Translation: CASSLQALAGGYNEQFF.

The chain employs TRBV7-2 and TRBJ1-2, with D uncertain. From germline, CDR1 is SGHTA and CDR2 FQGNSA. The CDR3 length is 15 residues. The ends were cut back, 5 bases at V and 0 bases at J, with 13 bases in the middle. CDR3 DNA sequence: TGTGCCAGCAGCCCCAATGGGGTAGCTAACTATGGCTACACCTTC. This sequence encodes CASSPNGVANYGYTF.

CDR3 region: CASRPTGLYGYTF. In nucleotides, the CDR3 is TGCGCCAGCAGACCCACAGGGCTCTATGGCTACACCTTC. The chain carries TRBV5-1 and TRBJ1-2; weak D call: TRBD1 (6 bases). The CDR3 length is 13 residues. The V gene's germline CDR1 is SGHRS and CDR2 YFSETQ. V was clipped by 5 bases and J by 4 bases, with 12 bases between them.

The chain uses TRBV5-4 and TRBJ2-7, with D perhaps TRBD2 (6 bases). CDR3 length equals 13 residues. V gave up 4 bases and J gave up 6 bases, with 14 bases separating them. Germline V gene data show CDR1 as SGHNT and CDR2 as YYREEE (reference sequence). Here the CDR3 DNA reads TGTGCCAGCAGCCTCAGACTAGGCAGCGAGCAGTACTTC. It encodes CASSLRLGSEQYF.

The sample holds one count of this clone. J is TRBJ2-1 and V is TRBV18; D is unclear. V dropped 3 bases and J dropped 0 bases, with 9 bases sitting between them. The CDR3 runs to 15 residues. Germline V gene lookup returns CDR1 KGHSH and CDR2 LQKENI. The CDR3 protein is CASSPLTGSYNEQFF. CDR3 nucleotide sequence: TGTGCCAGCTCACCGCTAACTGGCTCCTACAATGAGCAGTTCTTC.

The chain couples TRBV28 to TRBJ2-1; 11 nucleotides agree with TRBD2. Germline V lookup: CDR1 MDHEN, CDR2 SYDVKM. The CDR3 length is 13 residues. J gave up 4 bases and V 9 bases, and 2 bases lay outside the gene matches. CDR3 DNA sequence: TGTGCCAGTGGACTAGCGGGTTACAATGAGCAGTTCTTC. Its protein is CASGLAGYNEQFF. Looking up the rest from reference TRBV28 and TRBJ2-1 gives the full variable domain: DVKVTQSSRYLVKRTGEKVFLECVQDMDHENMFWYRQDPGLGLRLIYFSYDVKMKEKGDIPEGYSVSREKKERFSLILESASTNQTSMYLCASGLAGYNEQFFGPGTRLTVL.

This chain connects TRBV7-2 to TRBJ1-2, with unresolved D. Germline V gene lookup returns CDR1 SGHTA and CDR2 FQGNSA. Trimming shortened V by 1 base and J by 8 bases, and 20 bases separated the two germline ends. The CDR3 runs 16 residues. This CDR3 reads CASSLGPSTLTRGYTF. The CDR3 DNA follows: TGTGCCAGCAGCTTAGGGCCCTCTACGCTGACGCGGGGCTACACCTTC.

The chain couples TRBV10-3 to TRBJ2-3; TRBD2 matches 12 bases. CDR3 size: 15 residues. V dropped 8 bases and J dropped 8; count of bases not matched to a gene: 11. Per germline, CDR1 ENHRY and CDR2 SYGVKD. This CDR3 reads CAIALTSGGRGTQYF. CDR3 nucleotide sequence: TGTGCCATCGCATTGACTAGCGGGGGACGAGGTACGCAGTATTTT.

This rearrangement joins TRBV30 to TRBJ2-3; TRBD2 matches 10 bases. Germline CDR1 is GTSNPN and CDR2 is SVGIG (reference sequence). The CDR3 runs 15 residues. V gave up 2 bases and J gave up 6 bases; unmatched junction bases: 8. The CDR3 loop is CAWSRIAGGRDTQYF. The CDR3 DNA is TGTGCCTGGAGTCGGATAGCGGGAGGCAGGGATACGCAGTATTTT.

This clone was detected a few times. The chain carries TRBV25-1 and TRBJ2-1, with 8 bases that match TRBD1. Germline lookup yields CDR1 MGHDK and CDR2 SYGVNS. V gave up 6 bases and J gave up 12 bases; unmatched junction bases: 13. The CDR3 has 14 amino acids. For the CDR3, the DNA is TGTGCCAGCAGATCAAACGCTCCCGGGACAGGGCAGTTCTTC. Its protein product is CASRSNAPGTGQFF. The full variable domain, its missing parts supplied by reference TRBV25-1 and TRBJ2-1, is EADIYQTPRYLVIGTGKKITLECSQTMGHDKMYWYQQDPGMELHLIHYSYGVNSTEKGDLSSESTVSRIRTEHFPLTLESARPSHTSQYLCASRSNAPGTGQFFGPGTRLTVL.

This chain connects TRBV5-1 to TRBJ2-3; a possible D gene is TRBD2 (6 bases). This CDR3 spans 12 amino acids. Trimming cost V 4 bases and J 6 bases, with 9 bases left between them. Germline CDR1 is SGHRS and CDR2 is YFSETQ. Written as DNA, the CDR3 is TGCGCCAGCAGCGGAGGGGTGGATACGCAGTATTTT. Translating it yields CASSGGVDTQYF.

Written as DNA, the CDR3 is TGTGCCAGCAGCCGCCCGGGACAGAACACCGGGGAGCTGTTTTTT. Its translation: CASSRPGQNTGELFF. The J gene is TRBJ2-2, the V gene TRBV7-9; possibly TRBD1 for D (6 bases). Trimming pared 5 bases from V and 1 base from J, leaving 11 bases between. Germline CDR1 reads SEHNR; CDR2 reads FQNEAQ (reference sequence). The CDR3 length is 15 residues.

The rearrangement links TRBV19 to TRBJ1-2; TRBD1 agrees at 7 bases. The CDR3 is 13 residues long. The trim removed 4 bases at V and 7 bases at J, leaving 6 bases unmatched. Germline CDR1 is LNHDA and CDR2 is SQIVND (reference sequence). The CDR3 spells CASSTGGRSGYTF. The CDR3 region has the DNA TGTGCCAGTAGTACAGGGGGACGGAGTGGCTACACCTTC.

The chain couples TRBV5-1 to TRBJ1-5; 8 positions match TRBD1. The germline V gene has CDR1 SGHRS and CDR2 YFSETQ. V lost 3 bases, J lost 5 bases, and 4 bases stayed unmatched. The CDR3 is made up of 14 amino acids. CDR3 region: CASSWTGTDQPQHF. The DNA for the CDR3 is TGCGCCAGCAGCTGGACAGGGACGGATCAGCCCCAGCATTTT. The full variable domain, completed using reference TRBV5-1 and TRBJ1-5, is KAGVTQTPRYLIKTRGQQVTLSCSPISGHRSVSWYQQTPGQGLQFLFEYFSETQRNKGNFPGRFSGRQFSNSRSEMNVSTLELGDSALYLCASSWTGTDQPQHFGDGTRLSIL.

V usage is TRBV5-6 and J usage is TRBJ1-2; 10 nucleotides align to TRBD1. Germline V gives CDR1 SGHDT, CDR2 YYEEEE. This CDR3 has 13 residues. J gave up 7 bases and V 1 base, and 1 base lay outside the gene matches. CDR3 nucleotides: TGTGCCAGCAGCTTGCGGACAGGGGGTGGCTACACCTTC. Its translation is CASSLRTGGGYTF.

This chain links TRBV5-1 with TRBJ2-7; the D is unclear. Per germline, CDR1 SGHRS and CDR2 YFSETQ. Trimming took 2 bases from V and 4 from J, leaving 7 bases between them. CDR3 length equals 12 residues. CDR3 coding DNA: TGCGCCAGCAGCTTACGACCTTACGAGCAGTACTTC. Protein sequence: CASSLRPYEQYF.

This chain links TRBV6-5 with TRBJ2-7; 8 nucleotides agree with TRBD1. Trimming at V came to 4 bases and at J to 7 bases, leaving 9 bases not matched to a gene. The CDR3 spans 14 residues. Germline-derived CDR1 and CDR2 are MNHEY and SVGAGI. The CDR3 DNA reads TGTGCCAGCAGTTTGTGGCAGGGGGCCAGGGAGCAGTACTTC. Translated, it gives CASSLWQGAREQYF.

The chain is built from TRBV28 and TRBJ2-7; the D is unclear. The length of the CDR3 is 12 residues. Trimming pared 2 bases from V and 5 bases from J, leaving 7 bases between. Germline values: CDR1 MDHEN, CDR2 SYDVKM. Here the CDR3 DNA reads TGTGCCAGCAGTTTAGAAGGGCACGAGCAGTACGTC. Translation gives CASSLEGHEQYV.

This rearrangement joins TRBV7-8 to TRBJ2-5; D is unclear. V was cut by 7 bases and J by 5 bases, with 20 bases left in between. Germline values: CDR1 SGHVS, CDR2 FQNEAQ. CDR3 length equals 15 residues. Here the CDR3 reads CASTRSAGFQETQYF. Here the CDR3 DNA reads TGTGCCAGCACTAGGAGCGCAGGCTTCCAGGAGACCCAGTACTTC.

The chain uses TRBV11-2 and TRBJ2-6; D is unresolved. Germline-derived CDR1 and CDR2 are SGHAT and FQNNGV. The CDR3 loop spans 16 amino acids. Trimming cost V 2 bases and J 2 bases, with 10 bases left between them. CDR3: CASSLLGSTGANVLTF. The CDR3 DNA is TGTGCCAGCAGCTTATTGGGTTCGACTGGGGCCAACGTCCTGACTTTC.

The V and J genes are TRBV11-2 and TRBJ2-3, with D perhaps being TRBD1 or TRBD2 (5 bases each). CDR1 is SGHAT, CDR2 FQNNGV, per germline. Trimming took off 1 base at V and 5 bases at J, with 7 bases between the two ends. CDR3 length equals 13 residues. The CDR3 DNA reads TGTGCCAGCAGCTTAGGAGGGGTAGATACGCAGTATTTT. Translation gives CASSLGGVDTQYF.